This is a list of T cell receptor beta chains from one sample in a study of T cell repertoires in cytomegalovirus infection. TCRdb re-derived calls from the reads in MiXCR, one entry per CDR3 protein. The sample contains 600,000 to 700,000 distinct CDR3 sequences, around a third of which appear only once. These receptors have no identified antigens. The sample here was cultured PBMCs, taken from culture after CMV antigen stimulation. The receptors derive from a human donor in good health (CMV status not recorded). Some clones in this sample may be carry-over from other donors' samples. CDR3s include the opening cysteine and the closing phenylalanine or tryptophan. The D gene is left open where the match is weak. Clone size is given for some rows only: seen once, a few or many times, or a class if the clone is expanded.

abundance | j_gene | d_gene | v_gene | CDR3nt | CDR3aa
many | TRBJ2-7 | NA | TRBV6-2/TRBV6-3 | TGTGCCAGCAGTTACTCGAGAGGCTACGAGCAGTACTTC | CASSYSRGYEQYF
few | TRBJ1-4 | NA | TRBV4-1 | TGCGCCAGCAGCCAACCCGGAGCAACTAATGAAAAACTGTTTTTT | CASSQPGATNEKLFF
once | TRBJ2-7 | NA | TRBV6-1 | TGTGCCAGCAGTGAAGGAGCGCTGGCCTACGAGCAGTACTTC | CASSEGALAYEQYF
few | TRBJ2-7 | TRBD2 | TRBV10-3 | TGTGCCTTCACTAGCGGAAGATACTACGAGCAGTACTTC | CAFTSGRYYEQYF
many | TRBJ2-3 | NA | TRBV7-2 | TGTGCCAGCAGCTTACGCCGACTTGCAGATACGCAGTATTTT | CASSLRRLADTQYF
few | TRBJ2-7 | TRBD2 | TRBV19 | TGTGCCAGTAGCCAACCGGGACTATACTACGAGCAGTACTTC | CASSQPGLYYEQYF
few | TRBJ1-6 | TRBD1 | TRBV6-1 | TGTGCCAGCGTTCCAGGGGGCTCAGGGTCACCCCTCCACTTT | CASVPGGSGSPLHF
once | TRBJ2-1 | NA | TRBV7-9 | TGTGCCAACCAAAGGGGCTCCTACAATGAGCAGTTCTTC | CANQRGSYNEQFF
few | TRBJ2-5 | NA | TRBV6-2/TRBV6-3 | TGTGCCAGCAGTTACCCCCCCCAAGAGACCCAGTACTTC | CASSYPPQETQYF
NA | TRBJ2-7 | NA | TRBV4-1 | TGCGCCAGCAGCCTTCGGACAGCGAGGAACTCCTACGAGCAGTACTTC | CASSLRTARNSYEQYF
few | TRBJ2-4 | NA | TRBV6-5 | TGTGCCAGTTCCGCCTCTCGGAGGGGGAGGTGGGCCAAAAACATTCAGTACTTC | CASSASRRGRWAKNIQYF
NA | TRBJ2-5 | NA | TRBV6-1 | TGTGCCAGCAGTGGTGGACTACCCCAAGGAGCTCTTCAAGAGACCCAGTACTTC | CASSGGLPQGALQETQYF
few | TRBJ2-7 | NA | TRBV7-2 | TGTGCCAGCAGCCCCGCTACAGACAGCTCCTACGAGCAGTACTTC | CASSPATDSSYEQYF
NA | TRBJ2-3 | NA | TRBV2 | TGTGCCAGCAAACGGGAGACAGATACGCAGTATTTT | CASKRETDTQYF
NA | TRBJ1-3 | NA | TRBV4-1 | TGCGCCAGCAGCCTCAGGGAGACAGGAAACACCATATATTTT | CASSLRETGNTIYF
NA | TRBJ1-3 | TRBD1 | TRBV4-2 | TGTGCCAGCAGCCAAAGACAGGGTGATAGCTCTGGAAACACCATATATTTT | CASSQRQGDSSGNTIYF
NA | TRBJ2-7 | NA | TRBV20-1 | TGCAGTGCCTCGTCCGAGAGACACCAGTACTTC | CSASSERHQYF
NA | TRBJ1-5 | NA | TRBV19 | TGTGCCAGTAAACAGGAGGATCAGCCCCAGCATTTT | CASKQEDQPQHF
many | TRBJ1-5 | NA | TRBV7-2 | TGTGCCAGCAGCCCGGGACGGACAACAGGCAATCAGCCCCAGCATTTT | CASSPGRTTGNQPQHF
NA | TRBJ2-5 | NA | TRBV6-6 | TGTGCCAGCAGTTACCCAGGAAGTCAAGAGACCCAGTACTTC | CASSYPGSQETQYF
few | TRBJ1-1 | NA | TRBV7-2 | TGTGCCAGCAGCTTCTCGAGGACTGAAGCTTTCTTT | CASSFSRTEAFF
many | TRBJ2-1 | TRBD2 | TRBV7-8 | TGTGCCAGCAGCCCGGGCGATAGCGGGATTTCCTACAATGAGCAGTTCTTC | CASSPGDSGISYNEQFF
NA | TRBJ2-3 | NA | TRBV6-2/TRBV6-3 | TGTGCCAGCACGGCACGCGGCGCCACAGATACGCAGTATTTT | CASTARGATDTQYF
many | TRBJ2-5 | NA | TRBV7-2 | TGTGCCAGCAGCTTGAGGGGGGCTGGACGAGAGACCCAGTACTTC | CASSLRGAGRETQYF
NA | TRBJ2-1 | TRBD1 | TRBV10-3 | TGTGCCATCAGTGAGCCCCATCCCTTGGACAGGAACAATGAGCAGTTCTTC | CAISEPHPLDRNNEQFF
many | TRBJ1-3 | TRBD1 | TRBV7-6 | TGTGCCAGCAGCTCCCGGGACAGGGGAAACACCATATATTTT | CASSSRDRGNTIYF
NA | TRBJ2-3 | NA | TRBV12-3/TRBV12-4 | TGTGCCAGCAGCCCCGGGGGCCCTGGGAAGTATTTT | CASSPGGPGKYF